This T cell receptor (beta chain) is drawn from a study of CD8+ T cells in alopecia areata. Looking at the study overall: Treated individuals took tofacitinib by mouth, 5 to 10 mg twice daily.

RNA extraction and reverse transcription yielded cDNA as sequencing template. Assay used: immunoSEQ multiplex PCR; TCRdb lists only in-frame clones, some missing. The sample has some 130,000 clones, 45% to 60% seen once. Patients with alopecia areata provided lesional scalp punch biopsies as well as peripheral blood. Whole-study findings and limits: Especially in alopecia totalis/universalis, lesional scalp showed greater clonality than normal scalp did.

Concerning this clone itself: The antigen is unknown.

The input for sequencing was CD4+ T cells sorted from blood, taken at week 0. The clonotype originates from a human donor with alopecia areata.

The CDR3 spells CAWGDRRMRDTQYF. CDR3 nucleotide sequence: TGTGCCTGGGGGGACAGGCGTATGAGGGATACGCAGTATTTT. The V and J genes are TRBV30 and TRBJ2-3; 8 positions match TRBD1. Germline CDR1 GTSNPN, CDR2 SVGIG (reference sequence). The CDR3 sequence is 14 residues long. V dropped 5 bases and J dropped 6; count of bases not matched to a gene: 10.